Shown below are 3 T cell receptor beta chains from a single sample sequenced in a study of T cells expressing NK-cell markers. TCRdb reprocessed the 5' RACE reads, keeping one entry per CDR3 protein, no DNA. In total, the table holds hundreds of thousands of distinct CDR3 sequences. Sequencing was done on a sample of blood T cells: a sorted CD56 or NKG2C T cell subset, CD4+ or CD8+ T cells, or bulk PBMC T cells (not recorded which). The receptors stem from a woman aged 18-69 years in good health.

The chain has TRBV5-8 and TRBJ2-3. The V gene's germline CDR1 is SGHTS and CDR2 YDEGEE. The CDR3 covers 13 residues. This CDR3 is CASSFRFTYTQYF.

The chain uses TRBV5-1 and TRBJ2-1; TCRdb names TRBD2, which stays unverified in the absence of DNA. This CDR3 contains 14 residues. Germline V gene sequence: CDR1 SGHRS, CDR2 YFSETQ. Here the CDR3 reads CASSPESLVNEQFF. Supplemented by reference TRBV5-1 and TRBJ2-1, the full variable domain reads KAGVTQTPRYLIKTRGQQVTLSCSPISGHRSVSWYQQTPGQGLQFLFEYFSETQRNKGNFPGRFSGRQFSNSRSEMNVSTLELGDSALYLCASSPESLVNEQFFGPGTRLTVL.

The chain is built from TRBV27 and TRBJ1-1; TCRdb outputs TRBD1, but without DNA this stays unchecked. CDR1 is MNHEY and CDR2 is SMNVEV in the germline V gene (reference sequence). The CDR3 loop spans 18 amino acids. The CDR3 spells CASSLTTIRTGWGTEAFF.